The entry below gives a single T cell receptor beta chain sequence along with its context. Its antigen is unknown. Measured with immunoSEQ multiplex PCR; TCRdb has only the in-frame clones, and not every one. The data show 300,000 or so clones, roughly 87% seen once. While the first cohort had around 700 subjects, the donors belonged to the separate validation cohort of roughly 130 subjects. This entry comes from a study of cytomegalovirus exposure and HLA in healthy donors. Overall study: The 90 to 150 validation repertoires used the same platform as the roughly 700 first-cohort repertoires (as reported by a later analysis). The study's findings and limits: Through in vitro validation, three CMV-associated chains were shown to be specific for CMV antigens.

The V end was cut by 7 bases, the J end by 2 bases, with 16 bases between. CDR1 and CDR2 (germline): SGHRS, YFSETQ. CDR3 size: 14 residues. The specimen sequenced was PBMCs. The rearrangement uses TRBV5-1 and TRBJ2-7; D uncertain. This clonotype was obtained from a man aged 25-45 years in good health and CMV-seronegative. CDR3 in amino acids: CASAPDIPTYEQYF. In DNA, the CDR3 is TGCGCCAGCGCTCCTGACATTCCAACCTACGAGCAGTACTTC.